The 32 T cell receptor beta chains in this list originate from one sample, sequenced in a study of T cell changes during pregnancy in multiple sclerosis. The protocol was immunoSEQ multiplex PCR, while the TCRdb copy is restricted to in-frame clones and leaves out a portion. Of roughly 100,000 clones in the sample, approximately 92% were seen once. Material: peripheral blood, obtained in the second trimester of pregnancy. These TCRs come from a female donor with multiple sclerosis, enrolled in a pregnancy study.

V and J are TRBV11-3 and TRBJ2-1; D gene unclear. Trimming left V 4 bases short and J 5 bases short, with 9 bases between. CDR3 size: 13 residues. Looked up from germline, CDR1 is SGHNT and CDR2 is YENEEA. The DNA for the CDR3 is TGTGCCAGCAGCTCTACTACGGACAATGAGCAGTTCTTC. Its protein product is CASSSTTDNEQFF.

This clone has just one count. The genes are TRBV29-1 and TRBJ2-7, with a weak D call TRBD2 (7 bases). Germline V CDR1 and CDR2: SQVTM, ANQGSEA. V lost 6 bases and J 3 bases, leaving 15 bases between the germline ends. The CDR3 runs 13 residues. The DNA of the CDR3 is TGCAGCGTGCTCGAGGGGGAGGGCTACGAGCAGTACTTC. Translation gives CSVLEGEGYEQYF.

The rearrangement links TRBV7-3 to TRBJ2-2; TRBD2 agrees at 8 bases. This CDR3 has 15 amino acids. J was trimmed by 4 bases and V by 2 bases; bases with no gene match: 3. Germline V gives CDR1 SGHTA, CDR2 FQGTGA. As DNA, the CDR3 is TGTGCCAGCAGCTTAGGGCTAGCGGGCACCGGGGAGCTGTTTTTT. Protein sequence: CASSLGLAGTGELFF.

The CDR3, as DNA: TGTGCTAGTGGCCGACAGTCCATGAACACTGAAGCTTTCTTT. This codes for CASGRQSMNTEAFF. This sequence joins TRBV12-5 and TRBJ1-1; a weak D match, TRBD1 (5 bases). Germline V lookup: CDR1 LGHNT, CDR2 FRNRAP. With 6 bases removed from V and 0 bases from J, the gap between germline ends came to 11 bases. This CDR3 contains 14 residues.

V gene TRBV7-6 combines with J gene TRBJ2-7; 10 nucleotides align to TRBD2. CDR1 and CDR2 (germline): SGHVS, FNYEAQ. Losses at the gene ends were 4 bases for V and 4 bases for J; bases not matched to a gene: 4. There are 14 residues in the CDR3. The CDR3 is CASSYGLAAYEQYF. CDR3 nucleotides: TGTGCCAGCAGCTACGGACTAGCGGCGTACGAGCAGTACTTC.

The J gene is TRBJ1-3, the V gene TRBV5-1; 10 bases fit TRBD1. This CDR3 comprises 16 residues. Unmatched junction bases numbered 2, after V lost 0 bases and J lost 2 bases. Germline lookup yields CDR1 SGHRS and CDR2 YFSETQ. The CDR3 DNA reads TGCGCCAGCAGCTTGGCCGGGACAGGGGCTGGAAACACCATATATTTT. Translating gives CASSLAGTGAGNTIYF.

The gene calls are TRBV11-2 and TRBJ2-2; D call uncertain. CDR3 size: 14 residues. CDR1 is SGHAT, CDR2 FQNNGV, per germline. V lost 5 bases and J lost 7, with 14 bases in between. CDR3 bases: TGTGCCAGCAGCCAGACTTGGATGCGCGGGGAGCTGTTTTTT. Translated, it gives CASSQTWMRGELFF.

The chain carries TRBV5-6 and TRBJ2-5, with 7 positions matching TRBD1. This CDR3 is built from 13 residues. V trimming: 3 bases; J trimming: 5 bases; junction bases outside the gene matches: 4. Germline loops: CDR1 SGHDT, CDR2 YYEEEE. CDR3 nucleotide sequence: TGTGCCAGCAGCTCGACAGGGTCGGAGACCCAGTACTTC. Translated: CASSSTGSETQYF.

The chain recombines TRBV7-9 with TRBJ2-4, with D perhaps TRBD2 (6 bases). CDR3 size: 17 residues. CDR1 SEHNR and CDR2 FQNEAQ come from the germline V gene (reference sequence). V lost 4 bases and J lost 1, with 17 bases in between. The DNA for the CDR3 is TGTGCCAGCAGCTCCCCGCTCTGGGGGGTGGCCAAAAACATTCAGTACTTC. Residues: CASSSPLWGVAKNIQYF.

V is TRBV7-9 and J is TRBJ1-2, with no clear D. The germline V and J ends were trimmed by 3 bases and 8 bases, with 7 bases remaining between them. Germline CDR1 is SEHNR and CDR2 is FQNEAQ (reference sequence). The CDR3 has 11 amino acids. The DNA for the CDR3 is TGTGCCAGCAGCTTCGGGGAAGGCTACACCTTC. Its translation is CASSFGEGYTF. The variable domain in full, with the rest retrieved from reference TRBV7-9 and TRBJ1-2, is DTGVSQNPRHKITKRGQNVTFRCDPISEHNRLYWYRQTLGQGPEFLTYFQNEAQLEKSRLLSDRFSAERPKGSFSTLEIQRTEQGDSAMYLCASSFGEGYTFGSGTRLTVV.

This chain uses TRBV30 with TRBJ2-5; TRBD2 aligns across 12 bases. This CDR3 contains 15 residues. Germline assignment: CDR1 GTSNPN and CDR2 SVGIG (reference sequence). Trimming at V came to 2 bases and at J to 5 bases, leaving 6 bases not matched to a gene. The CDR3 here is CAWSSSGGAGETQYF. As DNA, the CDR3 is TGTGCCTGGAGTTCTAGCGGGGGGGCTGGTGAGACCCAGTACTTC.

J is TRBJ2-4 and V is TRBV2; D gene uncertain. Trimming stripped 7 bases from V and 0 bases from J, with 10 bases between. Germline values: CDR1 SNHLY, CDR2 FYNNEI. CDR3 length equals 14 residues. CDR3 protein: CASTWSRAKNIQYF. The CDR3 DNA reads as TGTGCCAGCACCTGGAGTCGAGCCAAAAACATTCAGTACTTC.

V usage is TRBV4-2 and J usage is TRBJ2-2; 11 bases agree with TRBD2. In germline, CDR1 is LGHNA, CDR2 YNFKEQ. J lost 6 bases, V lost 1 base, and 4 bases had no gene match. The CDR3 spans 16 residues. CDR3 bases: TGTGCCAGCAGCCAAGTGAGACTAGCGGGACCCGGGGAGCTGTTTTTT. As protein: CASSQVRLAGPGELFF.

V and J are TRBV15 and TRBJ1-4; TRBD1 might be the D (6 bases). V shed 0 bases and J shed 0 bases, with 8 bases lying between them. Germline-derived CDR1 and CDR2 are LNHNV and YYDKDF (reference sequence). The CDR3 covers 16 residues. CDR3 loop: CATSRDEGATNEKLFF. CDR3 bases: TGTGCCACCAGCAGAGATGAGGGGGCAACTAATGAAAAACTGTTTTTT.

The chain uses TRBV27 and TRBJ1-1, with TRBD1 matching 9 bases. V shed 5 bases and J 0 bases; nucleotides not matched to a gene: 13. The germline CDR1 and CDR2 sequences are MNHEY and SMNVEV (reference sequence). The CDR3 has 18 residues. CDR3 region: CASSKARDRADLNTEAFF. CDR3 in DNA: TGTGCCAGCAGTAAAGCCCGGGACAGGGCGGATTTGAACACTGAAGCTTTCTTT.

In this sample, this clone turned up once. The chain uses TRBV6-1 and TRBJ2-7; 7 bases map to TRBD1. The germline CDR1 and CDR2 sequences are MNHNS and SASEGT. Losses at the gene ends were 4 bases for V and 3 bases for J; bases not matched to a gene: 6. The length of the CDR3 is 14 residues. CDR3 sequence reads: CASSATGSDYEQYF. Here the CDR3 DNA reads TGTGCCAGCAGTGCGACAGGGTCCGACTACGAGCAGTACTTC.

CDR3 DNA sequence: TGTGCCAGCAGTGAACAGGCAGCTAACTATGGCTACACCTTC. As protein: CASSEQAANYGYTF. V gene TRBV2 combines with J gene TRBJ1-2; D is uncertain. Trimming stripped 2 bases from V and 0 bases from J, with 7 bases between. Germline CDR1 is SNHLY and CDR2 is FYNNEI. The CDR3 consists of 14 residues.

The chain uses TRBV6-5 and TRBJ1-1; TRBD1 agrees at 9 bases. V lost 2 bases to trimming and J lost 11 bases; unmatched junction nucleotides: 3. The CDR3 sequence is 12 residues long. Germline assignment: CDR1 MNHEY and CDR2 SVGAGI. Here the CDR3 DNA reads TGTGCCAGCAGTTACGACAGGGGGATGGCTTTCTTT. Translating gives CASSYDRGMAFF.

The V call is TRBV19, the J call TRBJ2-2; TRBD2 matches at 9 bases. CDR3 size: 15 residues. The V gene's germline CDR1 is LNHDA and CDR2 SQIVND (reference sequence). The V and J ends lost 1 base and 5 bases, in that order; junction bases with no gene match: 2. The CDR3 nucleotides read TGTGCCAGTAGTATAGGGCTAGCGGGGACCGGGGAGCTGTTTTTT. Translated: CASSIGLAGTGELFF.

This clone has just one count. This CDR3 reads CASSRTDQETQYF. The CDR3 bases are TGTGCCAGCAGCCGGACAGATCAAGAGACCCAGTACTTC. The chain recombines TRBV7-8 with TRBJ2-5; perhaps TRBD1 as D (6 bases). Germline CDR1 is SGHVS and CDR2 is FQNEAQ. V was trimmed by 5 bases and J by 2 bases, leaving 9 bases between them. This CDR3 is 13 amino acids long.

V and J are TRBV4-2 and TRBJ2-3, with a possible D match to TRBD2 (5 bases). There are 16 residues in the CDR3. Germline values: CDR1 LGHNA, CDR2 YNFKEQ. V shed 2 bases and J shed 0 bases, with 12 bases lying between them. In DNA form, the CDR3 reads TGTGCCAGCAGCCAACAGAGCGGACCTAGCACAGATACGCAGTATTTT. Protein sequence: CASSQQSGPSTDTQYF.

The CDR3 bases are TGTGCCAGCAGCCAAGACCCAGGCGGGAATCAGCCCCAGCATTTT. Amino acid sequence: CASSQDPGGNQPQHF. The chain is built from TRBV4-2 and TRBJ1-5; D ambiguous. V lost 0 bases and J 4 bases, leaving 10 bases between the germline ends. CDR3 length: 15 amino acids. Germline V gives CDR1 LGHNA, CDR2 YNFKEQ.

The count of this clone is one. The rearrangement uses TRBV6-5 and TRBJ2-7; TRBD1 aligns across 9 bases. This CDR3 comprises 15 residues. Unmatched junction bases numbered 10, after V lost 7 bases and J lost 3 bases. Germline lookup yields CDR1 MNHEY and CDR2 SVGAGI. CDR3 loop: CASTGGQGPNYEQYF. Written as DNA, the CDR3 is TGTGCCAGCACCGGAGGACAGGGGCCAAACTACGAGCAGTACTTC.

This clone was counted once. This sequence joins TRBV2 and TRBJ2-1; no clear D gene. The germline CDR1 and CDR2 sequences are SNHLY and FYNNEI. V lost 4 bases to trimming and J lost 8 bases, with 6 bases between them. This CDR3 comprises 11 residues. This CDR3 is CASSAFHEQFF. CDR3 DNA: TGTGCCAGCAGTGCTTTCCATGAGCAGTTCTTC.

J is TRBJ1-5 and V is TRBV19, with D perhaps TRBD1 (6 bases). Germline CDR1 and CDR2: LNHDA and SQIVND (reference sequence). V gave up 2 bases and J gave up 1 base, with 15 bases separating them. The CDR3 length is 17 residues. CDR3 bases: TGTGCCAGTAGTATACTCATGGGAGGGGGGAGCAATCAGCCCCAGCATTTT. This encodes CASSILMGGGSNQPQHF. Looking up the rest from reference TRBV19 and TRBJ1-5 gives the full variable domain: DGGITQSPKYLFRKEGQNVTLSCEQNLNHDAMYWYRQDPGQGLRLIYYSQIVNDFQKGDIAEGYSVSREKKESFPLTVTSAQKNPTAFYLCASSILMGGGSNQPQHFGDGTRLSIL.

This sequence joins TRBV2 and TRBJ2-7; possible D gene TRBD2, 5 bases. The germline V and J ends were trimmed by 8 bases and 4 bases, with 12 bases remaining between them. Germline lookup yields CDR1 SNHLY and CDR2 FYNNEI. This CDR3 is built from 12 residues. CDR3 bases: TGTGCCAGCCGGGGTTCCGAATACGAGCAGTACTTC. It yields the protein CASRGSEYEQYF.

This clone has just one count. The V gene is TRBV7-2, the J gene TRBJ1-1; 8 positions agree with TRBD1. The trim removed 2 bases at V and 4 bases at J, leaving 3 bases unmatched. CDR1 and CDR2 from the germline V gene are SGHTA and FQGNSA. The CDR3 has 14 residues. CDR3 sequence reads: CASSLQGAGTEAFF. The CDR3 nucleotides are TGTGCCAGCAGCTTACAGGGGGCGGGCACTGAAGCTTTCTTT. Complete variable domain (other parts from reference TRBV7-2 and TRBJ1-1): GAGVSQSPSNKVTEKGKDVELRCDPISGHTALYWYRQSLGQGLEFLIYFQGNSAPDKSGLPSDRFSAERTGGSVSTLTIQRTQQEDSAVYLCASSLQGAGTEAFFGQGTRLTVV.

The rearrangement joins TRBV9 to TRBJ2-1; 11 bases agree with TRBD2. J gave up 3 bases and V 5 bases, and 4 bases lay outside the gene matches. The CDR3 is made up of 15 amino acids. From germline, CDR1 is SGDLS and CDR2 YYNGEE. CDR3 nucleotides: TGTGCCAGCAGTACTCTAGCGGGAGGCTACAATGAGCAGTTCTTC. Protein product: CASSTLAGGYNEQFF.

This chain connects TRBV5-5 to TRBJ1-1, with a weak D call TRBD1 (5 bases). V lost 4 bases and J 1 base, leaving 11 bases between the germline ends. The CDR3 loop spans 14 amino acids. The germline V gene has CDR1 SGHKS and CDR2 YYEKEE (reference sequence). CDR3 region: CASSPLGRNTEAFF. In DNA form, the CDR3 reads TGTGCCAGCAGCCCCTTGGGGCGGAACACTGAAGCTTTCTTT.

This chain links TRBV10-3 with TRBJ2-5; D is possibly TRBD2 (5 bases). This CDR3 contains 11 residues. The germline CDR1 and CDR2 sequences are ENHRY and SYGVKD. CDR3 sequence (DNA): TGTGTGACGAGGGTCCAAGAGACCCAGTACTTC. The encoded protein is CVTRVQETQYF.

This clone has just one count. J is TRBJ2-5 and V is TRBV6-5; possibly TRBD1 for D (6 bases). CDR1 is MNHEY, CDR2 SVGAGI, per germline. V lost 5 bases, J lost 4 bases, and 17 bases lay in between. The CDR3 length is 15 residues. The CDR3 DNA reads TGTGCCAGCAGTCGAGACAGTTCAGGGGTAGAGACCCAGTACTTC. Residues: CASSRDSSGVETQYF.

The chain joins TRBV7-2 to TRBJ1-1; D ambiguous. Deletions cut 6 bases from V and 7 bases from J, with 18 bases between. The germline gives CDR1 SGHTA, CDR2 FQGNSA. The CDR3 runs to 14 residues. CDR3 bases: TGTGCCAGCAGTATTAGCGGAGTCCCCCTTGAAGCTTTCTTT. Translation: CASSISGVPLEAFF.